These T cell receptor beta chains were read from a single sample in a study of T cells in Graves' hyperthyroidism and ophthalmopathy. One entry per CDR3 protein, called by TCRdb with MiXCR from the multiplex PCR reads. The table lists around 600,000 distinct CDR3 sequences, about 14% of them singletons. Material for sequencing was blood. Receptors originate from a woman aged 50 to 65 with Graves' ophthalmopathy. Both conserved end residues are part of each CDR3. The order of the fields is clone size, D gene, J gene, V gene, CDR3 DNA, CDR3 protein. A D gene is named only where the DNA matches it firmly. The size of a clone is reported for some rows only, either as once, few or many, or as a class for expanded clones.

few NA TRBJ2-1 TRBV9 TGTGCCAGCAGCGCCCGGGCGGGGAATCTTGGCAATGAGCAGTTCTTC CASSARAGNLGNEQFF
few NA TRBJ2-2 TRBV9 TGTGCCAGCAGCTCCCACGGAGGGGGGACCACCGGGGAGCTGTTTTTT CASSSHGGGTTGELFF
NA NA TRBJ1-3 TRBV7-3 TGTGCCAGCAGCCGCACAGGAACCCCTGGAAACACCATATATTTT CASSRTGTPGNTIYF
few NA TRBJ2-2 TRBV6-1 TGTGCCAGCAGTGAAGTTGGGGGACTGAACACCGGGGAGCTGTTTTTT CASSEVGGLNTGELFF
NA NA TRBJ2-3 TRBV28 TGTGCCAGCATGTCCGGCGGGATCGATACGCAGTATTTT CASMSGGIDTQYF
many NA TRBJ2-5 TRBV18 TGTGCCAGCTCAGACCAAGCGACCCAGTACTTC CASSDQATQYF
many NA TRBJ1-1 TRBV20-1 TGCAGTGCTAGTTCCGGACTCGTCCTACCTGAAGCTTTCTTT CSASSGLVLPEAFF
NA NA TRBJ2-7 TRBV27 TGTGCCAGCAGTCGGGGGACAAGACATTACGAGCAGTACTTC CASSRGTRHYEQYF
many NA TRBJ2-1 TRBV2 TGTGCCAGCAGTTTAGTTTCCCCCTACAATGAGCAGTTCTTC CASSLVSPYNEQFF
few TRBD2 TRBJ2-1 TRBV4-1 TGCGCCAGCAGCCAACCCAGGACTAGAGCCTACAATGAGCAGTTCTTC CASSQPRTRAYNEQFF
few NA TRBJ1-1 TRBV6-1 TGTGCCAGTAGTGACCCCGGGACCCTGAGAGCTTTCTTT CASSDPGTLRAFF
few NA TRBJ2-2 TRBV7-9 TGTGCCAGCAGCCCATTGGGCAGGGGACTTCAGTTCACCGGGGAGCTGTTTTTT CASSPLGRGLQFTGELFF
NA TRBD2 TRBJ2-5 TRBV9 TGTGCCAGCAGCACTAGCGGGAGGGAGGAGACCCAGTACTTC CASSTSGREETQYF
NA TRBD1 TRBJ2-7 TRBV5-1 TGCGCCAGCAGCTTGGGACAGGGTCAAACCTACGAGCAGTACTTC CASSLGQGQTYEQYF
NA NA TRBJ1-5 TRBV27 TGTGCCAGCAGTTTAAGCCTTAGCAATCAGCCCCAGCATTTT CASSLSLSNQPQHF
NA NA TRBJ2-7 TRBV20-1 TGCAGTGCTAGAGGACAGATAAGCTCCTACGAGCAGTACTTC CSARGQISSYEQYF
NA TRBD2 TRBJ2-7 TRBV12-5 TGTGCTAGTGGCCGGGACTACGCCTACGAGCAGTACTTC CASGRDYAYEQYF
few NA TRBJ1-2 TRBV6-1 TGTGCCAGCAGTCCGCAGGGCGGGGGCTACACCTTC CASSPQGGGYTF
many NA TRBJ1-1 TRBV20-1 TGCAGTGCTAGATGGGCGGGCACTGAAGCTTTCTTT CSARWAGTEAFF
many TRBD2 TRBJ2-1 TRBV12-3/TRBV12-4 TGTGCCAGCAGTTTAGCGCGGCTAGCGGGATACAATGAGCAGTTCTTC CASSLARLAGYNEQFF
NA NA TRBJ2-5 TRBV5-6 TGTGCCAGCAGCGAAGACCGGGGAGCAGAGACCCAGTACTTC CASSEDRGAETQYF
NA NA TRBJ2-1 TRBV29-1 TGCAGCGTTGAGTCCGGAGACGGGTACAATGAGCAGTTCTTC CSVESGDGYNEQFF
many NA TRBJ2-7 TRBV20-1 TGCAGTGCTATTGGGAGCGAGAGCTCCTACGAGCAGTACTTC CSAIGSESSYEQYF
many TRBD1 TRBJ1-1 TRBV7-9 TGTGCCAGCAGCCCTGCACAGGGGTTGAACACTGAAGCTTTCTTT CASSPAQGLNTEAFF
many NA TRBJ2-4 TRBV7-8 TGTGCCAGCAGCTTAGAAGCCGACAGGCGGTCGTACATTCAGTACTTC CASSLEADRRSYIQYF
many NA TRBJ1-5 TRBV7-8 TGTGCCAGCAGCTTGGCCAGGGACAATCAGCCCCAGCATTTT CASSLARDNQPQHF
NA NA TRBJ2-4 TRBV27 TGTGCCAGCAGTTTATATACCCGGGATATTCAGTACTTC CASSLYTRDIQYF
few NA TRBJ2-7 TRBV5-6 TGTGCCAGCAGCGCCCTTAGGGGGGTTGGATACGAGCAGTACTTC CASSALRGVGYEQYF
many NA TRBJ2-5 TRBV20-1 TGCAGTGCTAGACCGACAACGGAGCAAGAGACCCAGTACTTC CSARPTTEQETQYF
NA TRBD2 TRBJ2-7 TRBV4-2 TGTGCCAGCAGCCAAGATTCGGGAGGGCCCTACGAGCAGTACTTC CASSQDSGGPYEQYF
NA NA TRBJ1-2 TRBV2 TGTGCCAGCGGGGAGATGACTAACTATGGCTACACCTTC CASGEMTNYGYTF
many TRBD1 TRBJ2-3 TRBV5-1 TGCGCCAGCAGCCCAGGACAGGGGGCGGTAGATACGCAGTATTTT CASSPGQGAVDTQYF
few NA TRBJ2-1 TRBV14 TGTGCCAGCAGCCAAGATGGCGGACCCTTGGAGCAGTTCTTC CASSQDGGPLEQFF
many TRBD1 TRBJ2-1 TRBV7-2 TGTGCCAGCAGCTTCCTCCCGGGACAGGGGAGCAATGAGCAGTTCTTC CASSFLPGQGSNEQFF
few NA TRBJ2-3 TRBV29-1 TGCAGCGTTGAGGACGGAGGCACAGATACGCAGTATTTT CSVEDGGTDTQYF
many TRBD1 TRBJ2-7 TRBV7-9 TGTGCCAGCAGCTTAGGACAGGGGGTCGGCGAGCAGTACTTC CASSLGQGVGEQYF
many NA TRBJ1-1 TRBV18 TGTGCCAGCTCTCACCCGGGGGGAACTGAAGCTTTCTTT CASSHPGGTEAFF
few TRBD2 TRBJ2-3 TRBV20-1 TGCAGTGCTAGGGAACTAGCGGCCCTAGATACGCAGTATTTT CSARELAALDTQYF
NA NA TRBJ2-7 TRBV7-9 TGTGCCAGCAGCTTAGTAAGGGACTTAACCTACGAGCAGTACTTC CASSLVRDLTYEQYF
many NA TRBJ1-1 TRBV7-9 TGTGCCAGCAGCTCCAGGGGCCTCCGATGGAACACTGAAGCTTTCTTT CASSSRGLRWNTEAFF
NA NA TRBJ2-6 TRBV7-9 TGTGCCAGCAGCCAACAGGGAACTGGGGCCAACGTCCTGACTTTC CASSQQGTGANVLTF
few NA TRBJ2-3 TRBV10-3 TGTGCCATCAGCCGGGACCTAGGCACAGATACGCAGTATTTT CAISRDLGTDTQYF
many TRBD2 TRBJ2-1 TRBV11-2 TGTGCCAGCAGCATCCGGACTAGCGGGATGGTTGCTGAGCAGTTCTTC CASSIRTSGMVAEQFF
NA TRBD1 TRBJ1-4 TRBV15 TGTGCCACCAGCGGACTAAGGACAGGGGGACATCGCGAAACTAATGAAAAACTGTTTTTT CATSGLRTGGHRETNEKLFF
many NA TRBJ1-1 TRBV20-1 TGCAGTGCTAGAGAGATCAGGAACACTGAAGCTTTCTTT CSAREIRNTEAFF
NA TRBD1 TRBJ2-5 TRBV20-1 TGCAGTGCTAGAGGGACGACAGGGTGGGAGACCCAGTACTTC CSARGTTGWETQYF
many TRBD1 TRBJ1-5 TRBV6-1 TGTGCCAGCAGTGCCGCCGGGACAGTGATCCAGCCCCAGCATTTT CASSAAGTVIQPQHF
few TRBD1 TRBJ1-2 TRBV29-1 TGCAGCGTAGACGGGACAGGAATAACGCGTGGCTACACCTTC CSVDGTGITRGYTF
once TRBD1 TRBJ2-7 TRBV9 TGTGCCAGCAGCCCCCCGGGACAGGGTTCCGAGCAGTACTTC CASSPPGQGSEQYF
many TRBD1 TRBJ2-5 TRBV7-2 TGTGCCAGCAGCTTTTACAGGGGAGAGGAGACCCAGTACTTC CASSFYRGEETQYF